These T cell receptor beta chains were read from a single sample in a study of technical replicates of blood from a few donors. Assay used: immunoSEQ multiplex PCR; TCRdb lists only in-frame clones, some missing. This sample carries tens of thousands of clones, about 96% of them seen once, and the ten largest clones take roughly 0.21%. Material for sequencing was T cells isolated from PBMCs. These receptors originate from a human donor in good health. The CDR3 runs from the conserved cysteine through the conserved F or W. Each record gives: CDR3 DNA, CDR3 protein, D gene, V gene, clone size, J gene. A D gene is named only where the DNA matches it firmly. Size is omitted from some rows. Given values are once, few, many or a class for expanded clones.

DNA: TGTGCCAGCAGCTCGGTACCCCCTGAAAAACTGTTTTTT; CDR3: CASSSVPPEKLFF; D: NA; V: TRBV7-2; size: NA; J: TRBJ1-4
DNA: TGTGCCAGCAGCGTACAGGGGCAGTTGATCAATCAGCCCCAGCATTTT; CDR3: CASSVQGQLINQPQHF; D: TRBD1; V: TRBV7-8; size: NA; J: TRBJ1-5
DNA: TGCGCCAGCAGCTTGGCCGGCAGGGGCAGCACAGATACGCAGTATTTT; CDR3: CASSLAGRGSTDTQYF; D: NA; V: TRBV5-1; size: NA; J: TRBJ2-3
DNA: TGTGCCAGCCTACTAGGAGGGGCCGGGGAGCTGTTTTTT; CDR3: CASLLGGAGELFF; D: NA; V: TRBV5-6; size: NA; J: TRBJ2-2
DNA: TGTGCCAGCAGTGTCACCGGGACAGGGATCTACGAGCAGTACTTC; CDR3: CASSVTGTGIYEQYF; D: TRBD1; V: TRBV6-1; size: NA; J: TRBJ2-7
DNA: TGTGCCAGTAGTCCCGACAGTGGGGCCAACGTCCTGACTTTC; CDR3: CASSPDSGANVLTF; D: NA; V: TRBV19; size: NA; J: TRBJ2-6
DNA: TGCGCCAGCAGTCAGGGCAAAAACTACGAGCAGTACTTC; CDR3: CASSQGKNYEQYF; D: NA; V: TRBV5-1; size: NA; J: TRBJ2-7
DNA: TGTGCCAGCAGTTCACTCGACAGACGTAGGGAGACCCAGTACTTC; CDR3: CASSSLDRRRETQYF; D: NA; V: TRBV2; size: NA; J: TRBJ2-5
DNA: TGTGCCAGCAGGGGGGGGAGGGGCGGCTACACCTTC; CDR3: CASRGGRGGYTF; D: NA; V: TRBV2; size: NA; J: TRBJ1-2
DNA: TGTGCCAGCAGCTCCCCGAGTGAAGCTTTCTTT; CDR3: CASSSPSEAFF; D: NA; V: TRBV7-2; size: NA; J: TRBJ1-1
DNA: NA; CDR3: CSALRAGELFF; D: NA; V: TRBV20-1; size: NA; J: TRBJ2-2
DNA: TGTGCCAGCAGGCTACGCTCTGGAAACACCATATATTTT; CDR3: CASRLRSGNTIYF; D: NA; V: TRBV6-5; size: NA; J: TRBJ1-3
DNA: TGTGCCATCATGGGGCTTAACTATGGCTACACCTTC; CDR3: CAIMGLNYGYTF; D: NA; V: TRBV10-3; size: once; J: TRBJ1-2
DNA: TGTGCCAGCACCCGGGACAGGAACACTGAAGCTTTCTTT; CDR3: CASTRDRNTEAFF; D: TRBD1; V: TRBV6-5; size: NA; J: TRBJ1-1
DNA: TGTGCCAGCAGCCAAAGCGGGGGGGCGATGGAGACCCAGTACTTC; CDR3: CASSQSGGAMETQYF; D: TRBD2; V: TRBV7-3; size: NA; J: TRBJ2-5
DNA: TGTGCCAGCAACCGGGACAGGACAGATACGCAGTATTTT; CDR3: CASNRDRTDTQYF; D: TRBD1; V: TRBV2; size: NA; J: TRBJ2-3
DNA: TGTGCCAGCACCTCAGTCAGGGCAGAGACTTACAATGAGCAGTTCTTC; CDR3: CASTSVRAETYNEQFF; D: NA; V: TRBV7-9; size: NA; J: TRBJ2-1
DNA: TGTGCCAGCAGCCTTGAGAGCTTAAATGGCTACACCTTC; CDR3: CASSLESLNGYTF; D: NA; V: TRBV5-4; size: NA; J: TRBJ1-2
DNA: TGTGCCAGCAGTACAGGAGGGCCAGGGTATGAGCAGTTCTTC; CDR3: CASSTGGPGYEQFF; D: NA; V: TRBV2; size: NA; J: TRBJ2-1
DNA: TGTGCCAGCAGACCTATGGGAGGGTTAAACTATGGCTACGCCTTC; CDR3: CASRPMGGLNYGYAF; D: NA; V: TRBV27; size: NA; J: TRBJ1-2
DNA: TGCAGCGTTACGGCGGGACAGATATACAATGAGCAGTTCTTC; CDR3: CSVTAGQIYNEQFF; D: NA; V: TRBV29-1; size: NA; J: TRBJ2-1